The following is a T cell receptor beta chain sequence with its context. V gave up 0 bases and J gave up 2 bases; unmatched junction bases: 9. Germline CDR1 is SNHLY and CDR2 is FYNNEI. The CDR3 is 18 residues long. Measured with immunoSEQ multiplex PCR; TCRdb has only the in-frame clones, and not every one. The repertoire has tens of thousands of clones, 85% to 95% of them found once; the top ten carry about 6%. The data originate from a study of T cell responses to AZD1222 COVID-19 vaccine. Sample: peripheral blood, taken 28 days after the second dose of the MenACWY control vaccine. This chain connects TRBV2 to TRBJ2-7, with 11 bases identical to TRBD2. The TCR comes from an adult who received the MenACWY meningococcal vaccine as a control. The CDR3 nucleotides read TGTGCCAGCAGTGAAGCTTCGACTAGCGGGATACCCCCCTACGAGCAGTACTTC. It codes for CASSEASTSGIPPYEQYF.